This T cell receptor beta chain was identified in a study of blood T cells in healthy people across ages. This clonotype was recorded a few times. A second roughly 7 to 12 cycle PCR used barcoded and J-beta primers. TCRdb used MiXCR to reprocess the 5' RACE reads, holding one entry per CDR3 protein. The sample records under 1,100,000 distinct CDR3 sequences, around 27% being singletons. The CDR3 runs to 14 residues. Germline CDR1 and CDR2: SGHVS and FQNEAQ. Trimming removed 5 bases at V and 3 bases at J, with 13 bases between. This sample was shared with a second study, whose subject was T cells of mothers and their children. Turning to that study: Mothers yielded over 10 million CDR3 reads, children 2.5 million to 3 million each.

Sequencing was performed on blood. This TCR was recovered from a girl aged 2 to 9 in good health. J is TRBJ1-2 and V is TRBV7-8; no reliable D call. The CDR3 nucleotides read TGTGCCAGCAGCCAAGCCGCGGGAGACTATGGCTACACCTTC. Translated: CASSQAAGDYGYTF.